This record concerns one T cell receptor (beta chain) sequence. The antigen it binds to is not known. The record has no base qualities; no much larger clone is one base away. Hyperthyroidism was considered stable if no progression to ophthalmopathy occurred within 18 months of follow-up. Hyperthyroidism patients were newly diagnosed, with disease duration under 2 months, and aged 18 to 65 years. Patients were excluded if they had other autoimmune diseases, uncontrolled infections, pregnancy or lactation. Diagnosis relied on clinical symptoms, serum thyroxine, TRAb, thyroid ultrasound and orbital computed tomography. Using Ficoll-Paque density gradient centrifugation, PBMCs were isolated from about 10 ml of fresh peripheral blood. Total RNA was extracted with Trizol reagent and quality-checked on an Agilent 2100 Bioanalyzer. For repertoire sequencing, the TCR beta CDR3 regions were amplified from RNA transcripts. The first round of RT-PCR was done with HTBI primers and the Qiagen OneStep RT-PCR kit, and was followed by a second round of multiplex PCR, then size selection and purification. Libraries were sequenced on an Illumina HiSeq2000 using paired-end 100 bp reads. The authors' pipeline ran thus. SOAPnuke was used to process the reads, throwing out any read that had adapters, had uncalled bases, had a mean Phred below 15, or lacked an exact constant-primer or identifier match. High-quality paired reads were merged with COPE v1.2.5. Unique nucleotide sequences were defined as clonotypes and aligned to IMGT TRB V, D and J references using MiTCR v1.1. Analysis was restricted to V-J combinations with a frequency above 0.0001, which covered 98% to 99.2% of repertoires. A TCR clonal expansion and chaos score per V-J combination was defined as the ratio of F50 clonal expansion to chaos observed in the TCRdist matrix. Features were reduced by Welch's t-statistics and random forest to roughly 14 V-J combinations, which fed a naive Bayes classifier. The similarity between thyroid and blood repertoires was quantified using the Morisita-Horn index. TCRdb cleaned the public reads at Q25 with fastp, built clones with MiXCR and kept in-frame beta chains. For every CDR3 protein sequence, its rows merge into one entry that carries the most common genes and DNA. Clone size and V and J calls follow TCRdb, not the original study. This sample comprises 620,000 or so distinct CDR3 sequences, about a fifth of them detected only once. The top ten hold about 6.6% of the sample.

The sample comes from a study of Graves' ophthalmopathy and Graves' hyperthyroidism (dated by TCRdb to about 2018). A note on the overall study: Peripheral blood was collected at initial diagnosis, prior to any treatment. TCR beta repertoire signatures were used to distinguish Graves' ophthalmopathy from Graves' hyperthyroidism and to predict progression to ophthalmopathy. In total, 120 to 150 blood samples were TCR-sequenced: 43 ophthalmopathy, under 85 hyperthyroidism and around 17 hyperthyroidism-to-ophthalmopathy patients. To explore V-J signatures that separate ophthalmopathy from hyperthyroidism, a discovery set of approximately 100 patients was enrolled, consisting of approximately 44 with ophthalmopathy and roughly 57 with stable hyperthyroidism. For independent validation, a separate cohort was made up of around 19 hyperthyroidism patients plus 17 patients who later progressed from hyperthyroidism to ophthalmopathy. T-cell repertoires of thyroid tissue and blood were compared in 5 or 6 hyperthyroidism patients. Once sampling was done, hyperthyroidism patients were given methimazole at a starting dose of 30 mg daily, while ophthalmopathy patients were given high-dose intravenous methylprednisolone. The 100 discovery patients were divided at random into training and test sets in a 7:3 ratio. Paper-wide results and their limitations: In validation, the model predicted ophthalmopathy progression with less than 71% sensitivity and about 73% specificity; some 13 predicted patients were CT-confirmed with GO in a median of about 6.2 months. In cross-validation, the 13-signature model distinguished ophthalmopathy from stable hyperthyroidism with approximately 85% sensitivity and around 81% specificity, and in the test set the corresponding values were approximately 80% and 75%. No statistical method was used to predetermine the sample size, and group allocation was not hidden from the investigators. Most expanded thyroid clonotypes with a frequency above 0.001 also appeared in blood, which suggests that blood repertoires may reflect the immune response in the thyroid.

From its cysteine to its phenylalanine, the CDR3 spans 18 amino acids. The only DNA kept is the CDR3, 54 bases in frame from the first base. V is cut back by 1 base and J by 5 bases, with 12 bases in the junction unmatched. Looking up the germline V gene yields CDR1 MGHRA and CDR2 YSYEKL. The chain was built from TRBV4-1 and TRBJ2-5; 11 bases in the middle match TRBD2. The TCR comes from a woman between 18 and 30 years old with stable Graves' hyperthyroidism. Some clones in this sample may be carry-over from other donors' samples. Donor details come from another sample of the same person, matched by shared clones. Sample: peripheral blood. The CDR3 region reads CASSQGEDSGGARETQYF. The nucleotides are TGCGCCAGCAGCCAAGGGGAAGATAGCGGGGGGGCCAGGGAGACCCAGTACTTC.